In its sample, the clone carrying this T cell receptor (beta chain) was seen a few times. Its matching antigen is unknown. The authors isolated at least 6.5 million PBMCs per sample. This record comes from a study of blood T cells in healthy people across ages. Overall study results and limits: Long-lived donors exceeded aged donors in naive CD4+ cells and diversity. Age showed a roughly linear inverse relationship with TCR beta diversity per million T cells.

Combining a sample-barcoded 5' primer with a J-beta primer mix, a second PCR ran for about 7 to 11 cycles. Using its own MiXCR run on the 5' RACE reads, TCRdb lists one record per CDR3 protein. The table lists approximately 1.5 million distinct CDR3 sequences, under 55% of them singletons, with about 4.1% in the top ten. CDR3 length: 14 residues. V dropped 4 bases and J dropped 6 bases, with 16 bases sitting between them. The sequence was obtained from a woman between 18 and 29 years old in good health. The sample taken for sequencing was blood. The genes are TRBV12-3 or TRBV12-4 and TRBJ2-7, with a weak D call TRBD2 (6 bases). The DNA of the CDR3 is TGTGCCAGCAGTTCCGGGAGCACGTCCCCCGAGCAGTACTTC. It specifies CASSSGSTSPEQYF.